The TCR beta chain described here comes from a study of T cell responses to AZD1222 COVID-19 vaccine. Study-wide results and caveats: Reportedly, close to half of spike-specific TCRs are directed against unmutated variant regions. Baseline testing showed seropositivity in only a handful of AZD1222 recipients. There were mostly white British donors and more females than males, and clonal diversity was possibly underestimated. Two doses of AZD1222 preceded a rise in Spike-specific TCR breadth and depth.

A note on this clone: Its matching antigen is unknown.

Data came from immunoSEQ multiplex PCR; TCRdb stores just in-frame clones and leaves some out. The table shows about 120,000 clones, with around 90% occurring only once. This CDR3 is 14 amino acids long. The V and J ends lost 5 bases and 3 bases respectively, with 12 bases between them. CDR1 is KGHDR, CDR2 SFDVKD, per germline. The sample in question was peripheral blood, obtained on day 0 of AZD1222 vaccination. The receptor's source is an adult in good health. The chain is built from TRBV24-1 and TRBJ2-5; perhaps TRBD2 as D (5 bases). The CDR3 here is CATSVDGKKETQYF. CDR3 nucleotide sequence: TGTGCCACCAGTGTGGACGGGAAAAAAGAGACCCAGTACTTC.